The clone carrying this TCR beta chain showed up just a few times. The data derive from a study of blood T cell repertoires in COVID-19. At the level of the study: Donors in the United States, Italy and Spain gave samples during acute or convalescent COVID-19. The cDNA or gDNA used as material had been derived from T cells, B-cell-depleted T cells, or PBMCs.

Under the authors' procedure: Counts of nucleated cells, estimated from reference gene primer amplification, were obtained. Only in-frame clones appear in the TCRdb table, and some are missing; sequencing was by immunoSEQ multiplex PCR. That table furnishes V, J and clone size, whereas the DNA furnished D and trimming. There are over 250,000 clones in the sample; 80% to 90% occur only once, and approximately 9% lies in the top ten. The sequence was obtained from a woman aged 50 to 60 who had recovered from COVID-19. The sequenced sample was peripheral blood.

The CDR3 DNA reads TGCGCCAGCAGCTCACAGGGGATCCCCGGGGAGCTGTTTTTT. Its translation is CASSSQGIPGELFF. The chain recombines TRBV5-1 with TRBJ2-2; 7 nucleotides align to TRBD1. Germline V lookup: CDR1 SGHRS, CDR2 YFSETQ. The V segment lost 3 bases and the J segment 6 bases; nucleotides outside the gene matches: 5. The CDR3 is 14 amino acids.